The sequence of this T cell receptor (beta chain) was determined in a study of cytomegalovirus exposure and HLA in healthy donors. Primers included in the PCR were 60 Vbeta and 13 Jbeta primers. Sequencing was performed with immunoSEQ multiplex PCR; in TCRdb, only in-frame clones are kept and a portion is missing. This sample has roughly 130,000 clones, with 70% to 90% found just once. Study-wide results and limits: The authors considered a cluster of highly shared sequence variants likely to be a sequencing artifact. Reportedly, a later analysis found an Asian-associated ancestry cluster had fewer N-insertions than the approximately 640-donor mean. The classifier reportedly diagnosed cytomegalovirus status with high sensitivity and specificity.

With regard to this clone: What it binds is unknown.

The germline CDR1 and CDR2 sequences are MDHEN and SYDVKM. The J segment lost 2 bases and the V segment lost 2 bases, leaving 0 bases of the junction unmatched. The CDR3 consists of 14 residues. The sequenced material came from PBMCs. This chain uses TRBV28 with TRBJ1-2, with TRBD1 matching over 9 bases. The sequence came from a woman between 35 and 50 years old in good health and CMV-seropositive. Here the CDR3 reads CASSLTGGNYGYTF. CDR3 bases: TGTGCCAGCAGTTTAACAGGGGGCAACTATGGCTACACCTTC.